These 2 T cell receptor beta chains originate from one sample sequenced in a study of T cell responses to AZD1222 COVID-19 vaccine. Only in-frame clones appear in the TCRdb table, and some are missing; sequencing was by immunoSEQ multiplex PCR. The sample carries around 81,000 clones, 70% to 85% recorded once. The source was peripheral blood, collected on day 0 of AZD1222 vaccination. These receptors all come from an adult in good health.

The chain recombines TRBV7-2 with TRBJ2-6; D possibly corresponds to TRBD1 (5 bases). V dropped 5 bases and J dropped 1 base, with 18 bases sitting between them. The CDR3 contains 18 residues. Germline V CDR1 and CDR2: SGHTA, FQGNSA. DNA of the CDR3: TGTGCCAGCAGCCCTGCGCCTGGACAACTATCTGGGGCCAACGTCCTGACTTTC. Its protein product is CASSPAPGQLSGANVLTF.

The chain links TRBV2 to TRBJ2-2; D gene uncertain. CDR1 SNHLY and CDR2 FYNNEI come from the germline V gene. This CDR3 is 19 amino acids long. Between the trimmed V and J ends, which lost 1 base and 6 bases, there was a span of 24 bases. This chain's CDR3 is CASSEGPPGIPTPPGELFF. DNA for the CDR3: TGTGCCAGCAGTGAAGGGCCCCCTGGAATCCCGACCCCCCCCGGGGAGCTGTTTTTT.